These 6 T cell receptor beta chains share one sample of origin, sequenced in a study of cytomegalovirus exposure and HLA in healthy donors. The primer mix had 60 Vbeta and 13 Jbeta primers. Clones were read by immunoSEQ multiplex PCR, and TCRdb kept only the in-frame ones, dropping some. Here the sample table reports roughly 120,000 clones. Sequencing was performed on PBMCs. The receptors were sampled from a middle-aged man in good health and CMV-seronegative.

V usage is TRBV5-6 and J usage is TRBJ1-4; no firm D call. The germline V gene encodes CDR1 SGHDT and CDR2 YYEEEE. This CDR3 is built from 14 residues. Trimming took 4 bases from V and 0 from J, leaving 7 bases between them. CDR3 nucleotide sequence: TGTGCCAGCAGCCTATTCTCAACTAATGAAAAACTGTTTTTT. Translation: CASSLFSTNEKLFF.

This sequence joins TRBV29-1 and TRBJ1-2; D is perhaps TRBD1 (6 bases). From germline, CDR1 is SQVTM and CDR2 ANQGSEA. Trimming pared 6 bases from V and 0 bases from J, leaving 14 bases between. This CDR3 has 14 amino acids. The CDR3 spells CSVKTGSANYGYTF. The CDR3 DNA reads TGCAGCGTGAAGACAGGAAGCGCTAACTATGGCTACACCTTC.

The CDR3 DNA is TGTGCCACCAGCGGAGCGGGAAGGCGCACCGGGGAGCTGTTTTTT. Residues: CATSGAGRRTGELFF. J is TRBJ2-2 and V is TRBV15, with TRBD2 matching over 7 bases. This CDR3 spans 15 amino acids. V trimming: 5 bases; J trimming: 4 bases; junction bases outside the gene matches: 7. In germline, CDR1 is LNHNV, CDR2 YYDKDF (reference sequence).

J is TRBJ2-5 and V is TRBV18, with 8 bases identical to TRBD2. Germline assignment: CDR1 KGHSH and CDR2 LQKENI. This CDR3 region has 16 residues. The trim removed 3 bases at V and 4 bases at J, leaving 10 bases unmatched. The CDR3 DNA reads TGTGCCAGCTCACCCGGACGGGGGGGGACGGGAGAGACCCAGTACTTC. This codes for CASSPGRGGTGETQYF. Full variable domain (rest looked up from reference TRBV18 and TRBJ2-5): NAGVMQNPRHLVRRRGQEARLRCSPMKGHSHVYWYRQLPEEGLKFMVYLQKENIIDESGMPKERFSAEFPKEGPSILRIQQVVRGDSAAYFCASSPGRGGTGETQYFGPGTRLLVL.

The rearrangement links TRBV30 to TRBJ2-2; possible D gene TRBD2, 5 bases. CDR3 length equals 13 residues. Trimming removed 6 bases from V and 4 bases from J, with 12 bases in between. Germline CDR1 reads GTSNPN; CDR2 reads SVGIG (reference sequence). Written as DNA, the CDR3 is TGTGCCTGCATGAGGAGGATCACCGGGGAGCTGTTTTTT. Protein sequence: CACMRRITGELFF.

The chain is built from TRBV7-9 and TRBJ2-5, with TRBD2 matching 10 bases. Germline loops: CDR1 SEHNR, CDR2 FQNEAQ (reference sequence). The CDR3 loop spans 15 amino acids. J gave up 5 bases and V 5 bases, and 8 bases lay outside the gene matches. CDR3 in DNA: TGTGCCAGCAGCCGTGCTAGCGGGAGTGCTGAGACCCAGTACTTC. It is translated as CASSRASGSAETQYF.